Shown below are 2 T cell receptor beta chains from a single sample sequenced in a study of CD8+ T cells in alopecia areata. Following extraction, RNA underwent reverse transcription to cDNA, which served as the sequencing template. The assay was immunoSEQ multiplex PCR, and TCRdb's table has in-frame clones only and misses some. This table holds more than 95,000 clones, about 60% found once. The sequencing sample was made of CD4+ T cells sorted from blood. The receptors were gathered from a human donor in good health.

The chain joins TRBV29-1 to TRBJ1-2; D is undetermined. Germline values: CDR1 SQVTM, CDR2 ANQGSEA. Between the trimmed V and J ends, which lost 4 bases and 4 bases, there was a span of 13 bases. This CDR3 comprises 13 residues. This chain's CDR3 is CSVGHSDSYGYTF. The CDR3, as DNA: TGCAGCGTTGGTCACAGCGATAGCTATGGCTACACCTTC.

The gene calls are TRBV7-2 and TRBJ2-5; 7 bases fit TRBD1. Trimming cost V 4 bases and J 2 bases; bases outside gene matches: 10. This CDR3 region has 16 residues. Germline V gene sequence: CDR1 SGHTA, CDR2 FQGNSA. The CDR3 DNA reads as TGTGCCAGCAGCTGGGGACAGCTGTGGGGACAAGAGACCCAGTACTTC. Amino acids: CASSWGQLWGQETQYF.